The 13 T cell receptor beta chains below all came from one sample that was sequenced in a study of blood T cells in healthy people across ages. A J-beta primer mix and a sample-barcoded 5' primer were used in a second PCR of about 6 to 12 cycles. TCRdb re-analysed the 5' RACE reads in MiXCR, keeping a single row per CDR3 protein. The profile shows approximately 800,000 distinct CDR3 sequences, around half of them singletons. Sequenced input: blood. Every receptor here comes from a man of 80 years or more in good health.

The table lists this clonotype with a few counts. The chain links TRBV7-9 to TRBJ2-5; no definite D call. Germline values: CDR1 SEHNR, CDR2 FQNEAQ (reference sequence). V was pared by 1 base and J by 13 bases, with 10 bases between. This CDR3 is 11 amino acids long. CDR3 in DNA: TGTGCCAGCAGCTTAGATACACCGCCGTACTTC. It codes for CASSLDTPPYF.

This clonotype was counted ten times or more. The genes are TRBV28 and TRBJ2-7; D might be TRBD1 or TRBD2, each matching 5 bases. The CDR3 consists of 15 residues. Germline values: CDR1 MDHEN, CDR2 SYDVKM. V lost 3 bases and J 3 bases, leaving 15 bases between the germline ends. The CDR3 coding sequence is TGTGCCAGCAGTTTTCCCTTCCTGGGGGACTACGAGCAGTACTTC. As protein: CASSFPFLGDYEQYF.

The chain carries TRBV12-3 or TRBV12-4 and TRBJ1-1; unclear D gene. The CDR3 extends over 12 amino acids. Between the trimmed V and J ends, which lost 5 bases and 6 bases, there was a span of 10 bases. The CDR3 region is CASSPPEAEAFF. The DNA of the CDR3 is TGTGCCAGCAGTCCCCCGGAGGCTGAAGCTTTCTTT.

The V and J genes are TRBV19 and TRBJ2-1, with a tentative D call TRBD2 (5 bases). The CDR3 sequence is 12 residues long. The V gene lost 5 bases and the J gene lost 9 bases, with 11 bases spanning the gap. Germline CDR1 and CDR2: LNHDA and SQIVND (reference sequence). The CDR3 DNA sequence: TGTGCCAGTAGTGATCAGGAGGCTGAGCAGTTCTTC. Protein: CASSDQEAEQFF. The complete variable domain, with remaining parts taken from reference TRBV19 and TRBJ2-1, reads DGGITQSPKYLFRKEGQNVTLSCEQNLNHDAMYWYRQDPGQGLRLIYYSQIVNDFQKGDIAEGYSVSREKKESFPLTVTSAQKNPTAFYLCASSDQEAEQFFGPGTRLTVL.

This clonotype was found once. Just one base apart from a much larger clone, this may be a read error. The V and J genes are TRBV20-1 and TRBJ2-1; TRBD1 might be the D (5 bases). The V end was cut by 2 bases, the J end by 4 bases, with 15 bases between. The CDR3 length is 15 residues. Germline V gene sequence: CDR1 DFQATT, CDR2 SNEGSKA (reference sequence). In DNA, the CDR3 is TGCAGTGCTAGAAATGAGGAGACAGAGTACAATGAGCAGTTCTTC. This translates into CSARNEETEYNEQFF.

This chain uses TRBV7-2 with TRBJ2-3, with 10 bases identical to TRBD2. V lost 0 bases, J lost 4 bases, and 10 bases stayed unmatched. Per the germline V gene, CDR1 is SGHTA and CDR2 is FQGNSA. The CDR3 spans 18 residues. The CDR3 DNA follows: TGTGCCAGCAGCTTAGCCCCCCCTGGAGCGGGAGGGCCAGATACGCAGTATTTT. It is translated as CASSLAPPGAGGPDTQYF.

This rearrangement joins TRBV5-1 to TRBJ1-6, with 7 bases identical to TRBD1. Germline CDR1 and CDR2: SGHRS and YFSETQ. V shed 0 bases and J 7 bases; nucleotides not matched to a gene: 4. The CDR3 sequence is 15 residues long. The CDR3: CASSLGQGVNSPLHF. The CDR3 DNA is TGCGCCAGCAGCTTGGGACAGGGCGTGAATTCACCCCTCCACTTT. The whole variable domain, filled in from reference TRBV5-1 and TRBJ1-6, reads KAGVTQTPRYLIKTRGQQVTLSCSPISGHRSVSWYQQTPGQGLQFLFEYFSETQRNKGNFPGRFSGRQFSNSRSEMNVSTLELGDSALYLCASSLGQGVNSPLHFGNGTRLTVT.

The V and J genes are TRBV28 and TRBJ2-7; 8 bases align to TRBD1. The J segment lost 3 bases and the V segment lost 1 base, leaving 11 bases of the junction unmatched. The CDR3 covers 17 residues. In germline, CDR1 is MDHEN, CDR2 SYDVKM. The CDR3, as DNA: TGTGCCAGCAGTTTATCGGGCGGGACAGGCCGAGACTACGAGCAGTACTTC. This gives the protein CASSLSGGTGRDYEQYF.

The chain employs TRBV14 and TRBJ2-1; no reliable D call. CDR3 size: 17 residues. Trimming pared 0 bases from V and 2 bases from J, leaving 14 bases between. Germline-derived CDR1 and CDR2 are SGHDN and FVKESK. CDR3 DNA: TGTGCCAGCAGCCAAGACGTGCGGTCGGCGACCTACAATGAGCAGTTCTTC. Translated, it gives CASSQDVRSATYNEQFF.

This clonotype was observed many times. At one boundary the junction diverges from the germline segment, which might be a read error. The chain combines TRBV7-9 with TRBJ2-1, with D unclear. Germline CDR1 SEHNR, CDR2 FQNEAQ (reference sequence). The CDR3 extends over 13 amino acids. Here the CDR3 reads CASSLDRHNEQFF. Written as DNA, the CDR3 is TGTGCCAGCAGTTTAGACCGCCACAATGAGCAGTTCTTC.

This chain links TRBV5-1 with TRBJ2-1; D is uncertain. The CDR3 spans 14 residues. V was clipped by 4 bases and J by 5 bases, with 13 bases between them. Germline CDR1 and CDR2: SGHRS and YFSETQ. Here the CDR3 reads CASSHPQGDNEQFF. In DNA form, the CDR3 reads TGCGCCAGCAGCCATCCCCAAGGAGACAATGAGCAGTTCTTC.

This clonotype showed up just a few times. Here the CDR3 reads CASSLAPSGSTGELFF. The CDR3 DNA sequence: TGCGCCAGCAGCTTGGCTCCTAGCGGGAGTACCGGGGAGCTGTTTTTT. The genes are TRBV5-1 and TRBJ2-2, with 10 positions matching TRBD2. CDR3 length: 16 residues. Germline CDR1 reads SGHRS; CDR2 reads YFSETQ. The trim removed 0 bases at V and 5 bases at J, leaving 4 bases unmatched.

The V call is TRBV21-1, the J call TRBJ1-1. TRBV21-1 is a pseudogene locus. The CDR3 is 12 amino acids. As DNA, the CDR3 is TGTGCCAGCAGCAAAGACGGGGACGGAACTTTCTTT. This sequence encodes CASSKDGDGTFF.